This TCR beta chain was captured in a study of shared clonotypes between healthy human individuals. CDR3 size: 11 residues. The V end was cut by 3 bases, the J end by 5 bases, with 3 bases between. Germline V gene sequence: CDR1 SGHTA, CDR2 FQGTGA. There were only Caucasian adults among the donors, and all lived in Nashville, Tennessee. Samples underwent the assay at deep level. Clones were sequenced by immunoSEQ multiplex PCR, and TCRdb holds only the in-frame ones, with some missing. There are 450,000 to 550,000 clones in the sample; about four fifths occur only once, and 13% lies in the top ten. This chain joins TRBV7-3 and TRBJ2-3; D is ambiguous. The specimen was PBMCs. This sequence originates from a woman aged 40 to 55 in good health. Some clones in this sample may be carry-over from other donors' samples. In DNA, the CDR3 is TGTGCCAGCAGCTTGCAAGATACGCAGTATTTT. The encoded protein is CASSLQDTQYF.